A selection of T cell receptor beta chains follows, all from one sample in a study of OX40 agonist ivuxolimab in advanced cancers. Repertoires were generated with immunoSEQ multiplex PCR, while TCRdb's copy carries only in-frame clones and drops some. The sample holds over 85,000 clones, 90% seen once. Here the sequenced sample was CD4+ or CD8+ T cells sorted from blood, taken in a trial of the OX40 agonist ivuxolimab. The receptor source for this set is an adult with an advanced solid tumor such as melanoma, head and neck, liver or kidney cancer. Both conserved end residues are part of each CDR3. Fields, in order: CDR3 protein, CDR3 DNA, V gene, CDR3 length, clone size, J gene, D gene. D genes are given only for firm matches. Some rows mark clone size as missing; the rest say once, few, many or name a class of expanded clone.

CDR3aa: CATGRGLAEQYF
CDR3nt: TGTGCCACTGGGAGGGGTCTGGCCGAGCAGTACTTC
v_gene: TRBV6-5
len: 12
abundance: .
j_gene: TRBJ2-7
d_gene: TRBD2

CDR3aa: CASSYINEQFF
CDR3nt: TGTGCCAGCAGCTACATCAATGAGCAGTTCTTC
v_gene: TRBV6-5
len: 11
abundance: .
j_gene: TRBJ2-1
d_gene: .

CDR3aa: CASSRLAGDQSYEQYF
CDR3nt: TGTGCCAGCAGTCGACTAGCGGGAGATCAGTCTTACGAGCAGTACTTC
v_gene: TRBV28
len: 16
abundance: .
j_gene: TRBJ2-7
d_gene: TRBD2

CDR3aa: CASSGPGAPRGYGYTF
CDR3nt: TGTGCCAGCAGTGGGCCGGGCGCCCCGCGCGGCTATGGCTACACCTTC
v_gene: TRBV25-1
len: 16
abundance: once
j_gene: TRBJ1-2
d_gene: .

CDR3aa: CASSLVASGSWDEQFF
CDR3nt: TGTGCCAGCAGCTTAGTGGCTAGCGGGAGCTGGGATGAGCAGTTCTTC
v_gene: TRBV7-9
len: 16
abundance: .
j_gene: TRBJ2-1
d_gene: TRBD2

CDR3aa: CAWGPEGNIQYF
CDR3nt: TGTGCCTGGGGCCCTGAGGGAAACATTCAGTACTTC
v_gene: TRBV30
len: 12
abundance: .
j_gene: TRBJ2-4
d_gene: .

CDR3aa: CASSSDVGRETQYF
CDR3nt: TGTGCCAGCTCATCCGACGTGGGGCGGGAGACCCAGTACTTC
v_gene: TRBV18
len: 14
abundance: .
j_gene: TRBJ2-5
d_gene: .

CDR3aa: CSVEGQGSDEQFF
CDR3nt: TGCAGCGTTGAGGGACAGGGTAGCGATGAGCAGTTCTTC
v_gene: TRBV29-1
len: 13
abundance: .
j_gene: TRBJ2-1
d_gene: TRBD1

CDR3aa: CASRSGKTSYNEQFF
CDR3nt: TGTGCCAGTCGAAGCGGGAAGACTTCCTACAATGAGCAGTTCTTC
v_gene: TRBV19
len: 15
abundance: .
j_gene: TRBJ2-1
d_gene: TRBD2

CDR3aa: CASSPGGNTGELFF
CDR3nt: TGTGCCAGCTCGCCAGGGGGTAACACCGGGGAGCTGTTTTTT
v_gene: TRBV18
len: 14
abundance: .
j_gene: TRBJ2-2
d_gene: TRBD1

CDR3aa: CASSSTRTGTTNTGELFF
CDR3nt: TGTGCCAGCAGCTCAACACGAACCGGGACTACAAACACCGGGGAGCTGTTTTTT
v_gene: TRBV7-3
len: 18
abundance: once
j_gene: TRBJ2-2
d_gene: TRBD2

CDR3aa: CASSESRIQYF
CDR3nt: TGTGCCAGCAGTGAATCGCGGATCCAGTACTTC
v_gene: TRBV25-1
len: 11
abundance: once
j_gene: TRBJ2-5
d_gene: .

CDR3aa: CASSLNQGYTEAFF
CDR3nt: TGTGCCAGCAGCCTAAACCAGGGCTACACTGAAGCTTTCTTT
v_gene: TRBV7-2
len: 14
abundance: .
j_gene: TRBJ1-1
d_gene: .

CDR3aa: CASSTPGLGTGELFF
CDR3nt: TGTGCCAGTAGTACCCCGGGACTGGGCACCGGGGAGCTGTTTTTT
v_gene: TRBV19
len: 15
abundance: .
j_gene: TRBJ2-2
d_gene: .

CDR3aa: CASSFRIQETQYF
CDR3nt: TGTGCCAGCAGCTTCCGCATACAAGAGACCCAGTACTTC
v_gene: TRBV5-6
len: 13
abundance: .
j_gene: TRBJ2-5
d_gene: .

CDR3aa: CASSPTPGQGVGANVLTF
CDR3nt: TGTGCCAGCAGCCCTACCCCGGGACAGGGGGTTGGGGCCAACGTCCTGACTTTC
v_gene: TRBV9
len: 18
abundance: once
j_gene: TRBJ2-6
d_gene: TRBD1

CDR3aa: CASIAENTDTQYF
CDR3nt: TGTGCCAGCATAGCGGAGAACACAGATACGCAGTATTTT
v_gene: TRBV27
len: 13
abundance: .
j_gene: TRBJ2-3
d_gene: .

CDR3aa: CASSYLEGAVF
CDR3nt: TGTGCCAGCAGTTACCTTGAGGGGGCGGTCTTT
v_gene: TRBV6-5
len: 11
abundance: .
j_gene: TRBJ1-1
d_gene: TRBD1

CDR3aa: CASRHQFGTTHRYTQYF
CDR3nt: TGCGCCAGCAGGCATCAATTCGGGACCACCCATCGCTATACGCAGTATTTT
v_gene: TRBV23-1
len: 17
abundance: .
j_gene: TRBJ2-3
d_gene: .

CDR3aa: CASARTSAQGTQYF
CDR3nt: TGCGCCAGTGCAAGGACTTCGGCACAAGGGACGCAGTATTTT
v_gene: TRBV5-1
len: 14
abundance: .
j_gene: TRBJ2-3
d_gene: .

CDR3aa: CASSLASGITDTQYF
CDR3nt: TGTGCCAGCAGCTTGGCTAGCGGAATCACAGATACGCAGTATTTT
v_gene: TRBV5-4
len: 15
abundance: .
j_gene: TRBJ2-3
d_gene: TRBD2

CDR3aa: CASSVPGTGAETQYF
CDR3nt: TGTGCCAGCAGCGTCCCCGGGACAGGGGCGGAGACCCAGTACTTC
v_gene: TRBV7-8
len: 15
abundance: few
j_gene: TRBJ2-5
d_gene: TRBD1

CDR3aa: CASSLGWRSTDTQYF
CDR3nt: TGTGCCAGCAGCTTGGGCTGGCGGAGCACAGATACGCAGTATTTT
v_gene: TRBV5-4
len: 15
abundance: once
j_gene: TRBJ2-3
d_gene: .

CDR3aa: CASRSGLADPDTQYF
CDR3nt: TGCGCCAGCAGAAGTGGACTAGCGGACCCAGATACGCAGTATTTT
v_gene: TRBV5-1
len: 15
abundance: once
j_gene: TRBJ2-3
d_gene: TRBD2

CDR3aa: CASSLFRLAGEQYF
CDR3nt: TGTGCCAGCAGCTTGTTTAGACTAGCGGGGGAGCAGTACTTC
v_gene: TRBV5-4
len: 14
abundance: .
j_gene: TRBJ2-7
d_gene: TRBD2

CDR3aa: CASTEGDSGPDTQYF
CDR3nt: TGTGCCAGCACTGAAGGGGACTCCGGACCAGATACGCAGTATTTT
v_gene: TRBV5-4
len: 15
abundance: .
j_gene: TRBJ2-3
d_gene: .

CDR3aa: CASSQGYSGQETQYF
CDR3nt: TGCGCCAGCAGCCAAGGATATAGCGGGCAAGAGACCCAGTACTTC
v_gene: TRBV4-3
len: 15
abundance: .
j_gene: TRBJ2-5
d_gene: TRBD2

CDR3aa: CASSQGLGAGTGSGGYTF
CDR3nt: TGCGCCAGCAGCCAGGGGCTGGGTGCCGGGACAGGGTCTGGTGGCTACACCTTC
v_gene: TRBV4-3
len: 18
abundance: .
j_gene: TRBJ1-2
d_gene: TRBD1

CDR3aa: CASSTNTGELFF
CDR3nt: TGTGCCAGCAGCACGAACACCGGGGAGCTGTTTTTT
v_gene: TRBV7-9
len: 12
abundance: once
j_gene: TRBJ2-2
d_gene: .

CDR3aa: CASSWSSYEQYF
CDR3nt: TGCGCCAGCAGCTGGAGCTCCTACGAGCAGTACTTC
v_gene: TRBV5-1
len: 12
abundance: .
j_gene: TRBJ2-7
d_gene: .

CDR3aa: CASSQASYGNEQFF
CDR3nt: TGTGCCAGCAGCCAAGCCTCCTACGGCAATGAGCAGTTCTTC
v_gene: TRBV11-3
len: 14
abundance: .
j_gene: TRBJ2-1
d_gene: .

CDR3aa: CASSPSRGFGEKLFF
CDR3nt: TGTGCCAGCAGCCCGTCGCGTGGCTTTGGCGAAAAACTGTTTTTT
v_gene: TRBV11-3
len: 15
abundance: .
j_gene: TRBJ1-4
d_gene: .

CDR3aa: CASRGIAGFYNEQFF
CDR3nt: TGTGCCAGCAGAGGAATAGCGGGTTTTTACAATGAGCAGTTCTTC
v_gene: TRBV6-5
len: 15
abundance: .
j_gene: TRBJ2-1
d_gene: TRBD2

CDR3aa: CASSISGRDTQYF
CDR3nt: TGTGCCAGTAGTATTAGCGGGAGAGATACGCAGTATTTT
v_gene: TRBV19
len: 13
abundance: .
j_gene: TRBJ2-3
d_gene: TRBD2

CDR3aa: CASSHPRASGANEQFF
CDR3nt: TGCGCCAGCAGCCATCCCCGGGCGAGCGGCGCCAATGAGCAGTTCTTC
v_gene: TRBV4-1
len: 16
abundance: .
j_gene: TRBJ2-1
d_gene: .

CDR3aa: CASSSGLANTGELFF
CDR3nt: TGTGCCAGCAGCTCGGGACTAGCGAACACCGGGGAGCTGTTTTTT
v_gene: TRBV7-3
len: 15
abundance: few
j_gene: TRBJ2-2
d_gene: TRBD2

CDR3aa: CASSQEPEGLVGGHF
CDR3nt: TGTGCCAGCAGCCAAGAACCCGAGGGGTTGGTAGGTGGCCACTTT
v_gene: TRBV4-2
len: 15
abundance: .
j_gene: TRBJ1-1
d_gene: .

CDR3aa: CASSSGLAGRSDTQYF
CDR3nt: TGTGCCAGCAGCTCTGGACTAGCGGGACGGTCAGATACGCAGTATTTT
v_gene: TRBV7-9
len: 16
abundance: .
j_gene: TRBJ2-3
d_gene: TRBD2

CDR3aa: CAISDGTSGDTDTQYF
CDR3nt: TGTGCCATCAGTGACGGGACTAGCGGAGACACAGATACGCAGTATTTT
v_gene: TRBV10-3
len: 16
abundance: .
j_gene: TRBJ2-3
d_gene: TRBD2

CDR3aa: CASSASARDGNYNEQFF
CDR3nt: TGTGCCAGCAGCGCATCGGCTAGGGACGGTAACTACAATGAGCAGTTCTTC
v_gene: TRBV21-1
len: 17
abundance: .
j_gene: TRBJ2-1
d_gene: .